This TCR beta chain was sequenced for a study of cytomegalovirus exposure and HLA in healthy donors (TCRdb year 2017). Regarding the study in general: An earlier analysis of approximately 590 of the donors reported 250 to 300 Gb of sequence data and around 120 million unique TCR beta sequences from some 180 million T cells. Because of strong linkage in the cohort, 5 or 6 DR-DQ haplotypes were treated as single units for association and clustering. Typing coverage varied by locus: roughly 620-640 donors for A, B, C, DRB1 and DQB1; 522 for DQA1; about 570 for DPA1; approximately 470 for DPB1. About 300 gigabases of sequencing data and approximately 84 million unique TCR sequences were included in an early release covering 550 to 650 HLA-typed donors. Donor age, sex, ethnicity and CMV serostatus were collected together with the repertoire data. Rather than drawing on any new phenotypic data, the later analysis identified candidate immune exposures from TCR beta sequences and the way those sequences occurred across donors. To predict cytomegalovirus infection status, the study brought together high-throughput TCR immunosequencing, statistical association of individual TCRs with disease status, and machine learning. Across 398 genotyped donors of the cohort, an average of about 240,000 unique TCR beta nucleotide sequences per donor were sequenced, and 15% to 20% of those sequences were non-productive. The aim of the study was to test whether cataloging public T cell receptors could identify signatures of past pathogen exposure. In a later genetic analysis, genome-wide SNP genotypes for about three fifths of the roughly 670 donors were used, and that subset was treated as a discovery cohort. A later analysis re-analyzed previously published TCR beta repertoires from approximately 670 donors and added high-resolution HLA genotyping to study TCR occurrence patterns. The genetic ancestry cluster associated with self-reported Caucasian donors included over 80% of the approximately 400 genotyped donors. Along with the roughly 670-subject first cohort, a separate validation cohort of approximately 110 different subjects was used. An earlier analysis of roughly 580 of the donors used high-throughput TCR beta sequencing to judge whether each TCR beta V gene segment behaved as functional or pseudogenic. All discovery cohort repertoires had been generated on a single sequencing platform. Both class I and class II loci were covered by HLA typing, at four-digit resolution. The study used immunosequencing to profile the T cell repertoires of hundreds of subjects and linked those repertoires to cytomegalovirus serostatus.

Ends trimmed: V by 8 bases, J by 4 bases; bases unmatched to a gene: 8. The CDR3, from cysteine to phenylalanine, totals 14 residues. Only CDR3 DNA remains: 42 bases, in frame from the first base. The germline V gene (reference sequence) gives CDR1 as LNHDA and CDR2 as SQIVND. The full study reports these points: Cytomegalovirus status was reported to be diagnosed by the classifier with high specificity and sensitivity in both the original and validation cohorts. Linkage disequilibrium might explain the correlated functional status among segregating V segments, but an unknown experimental factor could not be ruled out. V-gene and J-gene trimming of TCR beta chains was associated with a missense DCLRE1C variant in a later genetic analysis, and the association was replicated in an independent cohort. A cluster of highly shared sequence variants was judged likely to be a technical artifact of the sequencing pipeline. Presence/absence analyses assumed roughly uniform sequencing depth across donors, an assumption that may not hold. Some IMGT-functional V segments, including TRBV6-2 and TRBV6-3, could not be told apart with the 87-base-pair reads, so those segments were excluded. Most CMV-associated TCR beta chains appeared to be HLA-restricted in a later analysis, and the HLA associations seemed to be driven largely by CMV exposure. A further reported finding was that TCR beta sequences accurately predicted the HLA-A and HLA-B alleles for most subjects in the first cohort. Immune exposure information for the cohort was limited to CMV serostatus. When HLA alleles, especially DR and DQ, strongly co-occurred, TCR associations were difficult to assign to individual alleles. Because HLA typing was missing for some donors at each locus, association tests included only the typed subset. A later analysis found that HLA-associated TCR beta chains were more clonally expanded and had lower generation probabilities than equally common non-associated chains. In a later analysis, some 17,000 TCR beta sequences were associated with specific HLA alleles at a false discovery rate of 0.05. According to a later analysis, parvovirus B19, influenza, CMV and Epstein-Barr virus appeared linked to several top co-occurrence clusters. The study listed approximately 150 TCR beta chains as associated with cytomegalovirus. The cohort was sequenced for TCR beta chains only, and without alpha or paired-chain data the features that could be detected were limited. In vitro tests confirmed that a few of the cytomegalovirus-associated TCR beta chains recognize cytomegalovirus antigens. The authors suggested that the approach could potentially be extended to other disease states and immunological phenotypes. According to a later genetic analysis, donors in an Asian-associated ancestry cluster had fewer N-insertions in productive TCRs than the approximately 650-donor mean. Most TCR sequences were observed very rarely across donors, whereas some public TCRs were present in many individuals. Because counts were too low, seventeen rarely observed V segments, including chromosome 9 orphons, were left out of the earlier analysis of some 600 of the donors. In a later analysis, the rate of TCR association differed among HLA loci, with DRB1 alleles having the most associated TCRs and HLA-C alleles having the fewest. Broadly in line with IMGT annotations, most TCR beta V segments showed up in productive rearrangements about 90% or about 30% of the time in an earlier analysis of about 500 of the donors.

Of note for this clone: Its binding antigen is unknown. No base qualities exist here, and no much larger clone lies one base off it.

The library was made by the immunoSEQ multiplex PCR assay. For the multiplex PCR, a mixture combining 60 forward primers for TCR Vbeta segments and 13 reverse primers for TCR Jbeta segments was used. The CDR3 region of rearranged TCR beta genes was amplified from genomic DNA with a multiplex PCR assay. The amplified TCR beta libraries were sequenced on the Illumina HiSeq System as 87-base-pair reads. Turning to the authors' computational methods: In a later analysis, tens of millions of unique TCR beta chains were counted across the 650 to 750 repertoires, and approximately 11 million of these chains were shared by at least two donors. A nearest-neighbor algorithm error-corrected the raw reads and collapsed the reads into unique sequences, merging closely related sequences to remove PCR and sequencing errors. To assign V, D and J gene segments, CDR3 sequences were aligned to IMGT reference sequences. For a sequence to be retained, a match of at least six nucleotides to both a V gene segment and a J gene segment was required. Rearrangements were called productive when the CDR3 lacked stop codons and stayed in frame with V and J; all others were non-productive. CDR3 was defined according to IMGT convention as the region running from the second conserved V-encoded cysteine to the conserved J-encoded phenylalanine. The earlier analysis of some 600 of the donors excluded sequences that lacked an unambiguous match to a single V gene segment. In an earlier analysis of a few hundred of the donors, V segments were called functional above 56.7% productive rearrangements and were called segregating when the between-donor standard deviation exceeded 5%. A statistical classification framework was built to diagnose cytomegalovirus status from the catalog of TCR beta chain sequences. A later analysis assigned V and J genes by comparing TCR nucleotide sequences with IMGT/GENE-DB human TR gene sequences. Using the TCRdist pipeline, a later analysis assigned CDR3 sequences along with most-parsimonious VDJ recombination scenarios. In a later analysis, every TCR beta chain was defined by the combination of its CDR3 amino acid sequence and its V-gene family, and reads without a unique V-gene family were dropped. To address suspected cross-contamination and a sequencing artifact, a later analysis removed several hundred highly shared, low-generation-probability nucleotide sequences. In a later analysis, a clonal expansion index for each public chain was calculated from normalized within-repertoire ranks of inferred template counts. In a later analysis, generation probabilities were computed using a VDJ recombination model fitted to out-of-frame rearrangements, and the results were checked against IGoR. Hypergeometric tests were used in a later analysis to score TCR-TCR, TCR-HLA and TCR-CMV co-occurrence, with a repertoire-size bias correction applied to the TCR pairs. In a later analysis, false discovery rates were estimated by permuting HLA or CMV assignments 20 times. A later analysis grouped co-occurring TCRs with DBSCAN, adding TCRdist sequence similarity when clustering within HLA-allele-positive subsets. Repertoires with fewer than 30,000 or more than 120,000 public chains were left out of co-occurrence clustering, as were five repertoires with anomalous nucleotide sharing. The table was pulled from immuneACCESS by TCRdb, which kept in-frame rearrangements only. Such tables lose some clones; where checked, under half of the loss comes from unresolved V genes, and the rest has no known cause. V and J calls and clone size are as listed in that table; D and trimming were resolved from the DNA. The table for this sample lists about 160,000 clones; around 88% of them were counted only once. The ten largest clones capture about 0.9% of the sample.

The cohort comprised several hundred healthy bone marrow donors. At the time of sampling, all cohort members were nominally healthy, though unrecorded immune exposures were likely present. The donor was CMV seronegative and was included in the group of a few hundred seronegative cohort members. A peripheral blood sample was collected from each donor, and TCR beta sequencing was performed on peripheral blood mononuclear cells. Genomic DNA was extracted from the blood cell samples with the Qiagen DNeasy Blood Extraction Kit. Sequences were obtained from PBMCs. The sequence joins TRBV19 to TRBJ2-3; 8 junctional bases match TRBD2. This receptor was taken from a woman between 25 and 40 years old in good health and CMV-seronegative. The CDR3 in this case is CASAAGGPADTQYF. The base sequence is TGTGCCAGTGCGGCGGGGGGCCCCGCAGATACGCAGTATTTT.